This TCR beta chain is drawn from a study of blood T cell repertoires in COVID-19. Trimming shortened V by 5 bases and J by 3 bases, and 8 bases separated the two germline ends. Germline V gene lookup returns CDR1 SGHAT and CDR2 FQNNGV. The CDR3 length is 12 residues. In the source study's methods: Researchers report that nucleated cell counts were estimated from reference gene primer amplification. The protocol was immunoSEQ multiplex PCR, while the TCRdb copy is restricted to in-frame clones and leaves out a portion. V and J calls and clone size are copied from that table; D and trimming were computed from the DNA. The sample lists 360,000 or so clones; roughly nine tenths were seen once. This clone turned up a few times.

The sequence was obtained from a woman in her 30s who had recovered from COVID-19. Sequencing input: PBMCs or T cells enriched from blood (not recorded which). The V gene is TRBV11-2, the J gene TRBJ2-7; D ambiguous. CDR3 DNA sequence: TGTGCCAGCAGCCCAAACTTCTACGAGCAGTACTTC. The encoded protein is CASSPNFYEQYF.